The source of this T cell receptor (beta chain) is a study of T cell responses to AZD1222 COVID-19 vaccine. The assay was immunoSEQ multiplex PCR, and TCRdb's table has in-frame clones only and misses some. The top ten clones hold 0.9% to 0.95% of a sample with some 120,000 clones, over 90% of them seen once. Trimming cost V 6 bases and J 2 bases; bases outside gene matches: 9. CDR3 length: 15 residues. Germline-derived CDR1 and CDR2 are MNHEY and SVGAGI. Material: peripheral blood, obtained on day 0 of AZD1222 vaccination. This TCR derives from an adult in good health. This chain links TRBV6-5 with TRBJ1-2; 7 positions agree with TRBD1. CDR3 amino acids: CASSHGTVKNYGYTF. In DNA form, the CDR3 reads TGTGCCAGCAGCCATGGGACAGTCAAAAACTATGGCTACACCTTC.